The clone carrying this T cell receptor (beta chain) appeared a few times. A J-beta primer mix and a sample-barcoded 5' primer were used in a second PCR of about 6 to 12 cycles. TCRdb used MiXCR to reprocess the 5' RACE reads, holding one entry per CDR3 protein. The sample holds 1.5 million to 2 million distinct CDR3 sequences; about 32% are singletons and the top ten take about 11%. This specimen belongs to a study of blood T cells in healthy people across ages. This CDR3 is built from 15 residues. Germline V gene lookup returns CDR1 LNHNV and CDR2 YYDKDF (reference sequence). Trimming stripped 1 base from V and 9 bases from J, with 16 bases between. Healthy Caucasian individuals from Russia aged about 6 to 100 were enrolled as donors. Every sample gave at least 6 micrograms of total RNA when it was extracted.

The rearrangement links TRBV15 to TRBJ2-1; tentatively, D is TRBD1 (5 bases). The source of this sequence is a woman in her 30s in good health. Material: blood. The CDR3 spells CATSRAYDSYPEQFF. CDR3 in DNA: TGTGCCACCAGCAGAGCCTATGACAGTTACCCTGAGCAGTTCTTC.